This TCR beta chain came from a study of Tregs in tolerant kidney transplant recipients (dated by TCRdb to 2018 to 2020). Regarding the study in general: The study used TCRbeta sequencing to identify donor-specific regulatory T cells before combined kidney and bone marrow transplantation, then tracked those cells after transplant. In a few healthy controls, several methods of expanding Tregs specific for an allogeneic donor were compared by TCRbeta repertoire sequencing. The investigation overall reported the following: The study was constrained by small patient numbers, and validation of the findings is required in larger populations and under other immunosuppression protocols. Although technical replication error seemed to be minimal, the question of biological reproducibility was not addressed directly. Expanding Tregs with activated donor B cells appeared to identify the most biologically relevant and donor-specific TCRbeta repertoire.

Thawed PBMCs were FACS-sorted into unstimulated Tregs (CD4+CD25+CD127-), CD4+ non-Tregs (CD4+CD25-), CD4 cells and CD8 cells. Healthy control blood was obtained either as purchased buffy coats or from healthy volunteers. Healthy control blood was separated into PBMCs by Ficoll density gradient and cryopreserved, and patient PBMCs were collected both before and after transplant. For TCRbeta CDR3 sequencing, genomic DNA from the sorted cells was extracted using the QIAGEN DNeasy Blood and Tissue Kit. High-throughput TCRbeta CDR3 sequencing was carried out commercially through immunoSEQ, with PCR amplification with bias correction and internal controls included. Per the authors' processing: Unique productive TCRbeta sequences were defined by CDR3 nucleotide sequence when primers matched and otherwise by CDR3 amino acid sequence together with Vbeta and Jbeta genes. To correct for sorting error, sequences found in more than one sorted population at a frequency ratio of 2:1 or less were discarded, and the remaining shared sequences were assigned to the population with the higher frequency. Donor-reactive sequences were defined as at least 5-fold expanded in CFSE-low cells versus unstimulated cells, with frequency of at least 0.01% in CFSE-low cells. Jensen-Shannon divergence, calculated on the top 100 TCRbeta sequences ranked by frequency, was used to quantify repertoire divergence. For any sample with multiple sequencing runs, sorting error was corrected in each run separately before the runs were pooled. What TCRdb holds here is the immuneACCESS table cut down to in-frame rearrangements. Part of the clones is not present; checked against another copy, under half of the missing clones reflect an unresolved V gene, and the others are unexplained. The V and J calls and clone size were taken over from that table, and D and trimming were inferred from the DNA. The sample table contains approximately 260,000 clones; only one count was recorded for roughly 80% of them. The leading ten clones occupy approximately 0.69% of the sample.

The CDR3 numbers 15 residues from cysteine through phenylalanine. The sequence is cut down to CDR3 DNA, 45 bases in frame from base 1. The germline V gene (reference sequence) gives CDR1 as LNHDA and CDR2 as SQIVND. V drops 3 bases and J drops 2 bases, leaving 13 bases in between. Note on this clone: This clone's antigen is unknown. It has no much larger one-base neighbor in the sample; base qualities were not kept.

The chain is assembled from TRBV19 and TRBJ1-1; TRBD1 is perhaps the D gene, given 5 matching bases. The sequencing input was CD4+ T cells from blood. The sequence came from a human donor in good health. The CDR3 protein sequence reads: CASSIRGGRNTEAFF. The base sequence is TGTGCCAGTAGTATTCGGGGCGGCAGAAACACTGAAGCTTTCTTT.